What follows are 26 T cell receptor beta chains derived from one specimen sequenced in a study of T-cell memory formation after mild COVID-19. TCRdb independently ran MiXCR on the 5' RACE reads; one entry per CDR3 protein. The table lists fewer than 350,000 distinct CDR3 sequences, around a sixth of them singletons. The sequenced sample consisted of PBMCs or a T cell subset sorted from them (not recorded which). The receptors were sampled from a man in his late teens or twenties who had mild COVID-19 (a few samples of this study predate the infection). Cell type and time point are not known.

J is TRBJ1-2 and V is TRBV7-6; perhaps TRBD1 as D (6 bases). Trimming removed 5 bases at V and 7 bases at J, with 14 bases between. The CDR3 sequence is 13 residues long. The germline V gene encodes CDR1 SGHVS and CDR2 FNYEAQ. The CDR3 nucleotides are TGTGCCAGCAGCGACACAAACAGGGTTGGCTACACCTTC. This gives the protein CASSDTNRVGYTF.

This clonotype was seen only a few times. The J gene is TRBJ2-5, the V gene TRBV6-1; 8 bases agree with TRBD1. Germline V CDR1 and CDR2: MNHNS, SASEGT. V shed 2 bases and J 5 bases; nucleotides not matched to a gene: 7. The CDR3 totals 15 residues. The CDR3 here is CASSEMTGAVETQYF. CDR3 sequence (DNA): TGTGCCAGCAGTGAAATGACAGGGGCGGTGGAGACCCAGTACTTC.

The rearrangement joins TRBV7-9 to TRBJ2-2; D unclear. V lost 5 bases and J 1 base, leaving 5 bases between the germline ends. Per the germline V gene, CDR1 is SEHNR and CDR2 is FQNEAQ (reference sequence). The CDR3 spans 13 residues. CDR3 in DNA: TGTGCCAGCAGCGCCAGGAACACCGGGGAGCTGTTTTTT. This gives the protein CASSARNTGELFF.

This clonotype was detected ten times or more. The CDR3 sequence: CASSLGTDRGRIYGYTF. The DNA for the CDR3 is TGTGCCAGCAGCTTAGGGACGGACAGGGGGCGGATCTATGGCTACACCTTC. The chain employs TRBV7-2 and TRBJ1-2; 11 bases line up with TRBD1. This CDR3 has 17 residues. Germline loops: CDR1 SGHTA, CDR2 FQGNSA. With V trimmed by 1 base and J by 4 bases, 8 bases remained unmatched. The full variable domain, rest sourced from reference TRBV7-2 and TRBJ1-2, is GAGVSQSPSNKVTEKGKDVELRCDPISGHTALYWYRQSLGQGLEFLIYFQGNSAPDKSGLPSDRFSAERTGGSVSTLTIQRTQQEDSAVYLCASSLGTDRGRIYGYTFGSGTRLTVV.

The V gene is TRBV11-2, the J gene TRBJ2-1, with D unresolved. Germline-derived CDR1 and CDR2 are SGHAT and FQNNGV. This CDR3 is built from 13 residues. The germline V and J ends were trimmed by 3 bases and 8 bases, with 11 bases remaining between them. DNA for the CDR3: TGTGCCAGCAGCTTCCGAAAGGTCGATGAGCAGTTCTTC. Amino acids: CASSFRKVDEQFF.

The chain links TRBV15 to TRBJ2-7; a weak D match, TRBD1 (6 bases). Germline V lookup: CDR1 LNHNV, CDR2 YYDKDF (reference sequence). The CDR3 covers 14 residues. The V and J ends lost 3 bases and 1 base respectively, with 10 bases between them. The CDR3 loop reads CATSRRQVSYEQYF. The DNA for the CDR3 is TGTGCCACCAGCAGGCGACAGGTTTCCTACGAGCAGTACTTC.

This clonotype was detected only a few times. The chain employs TRBV6-5 and TRBJ1-5; no firm D call. Looked up from germline, CDR1 is MNHEY and CDR2 is SVGAGI. V lost 5 bases to trimming and J lost 6 bases, with 23 bases between them. The CDR3 has 17 residues. For the CDR3, the DNA is TGTGCCAGCAGTAGTACAGAGTTTCGGAAAGAGGGTCAGCCCCAGCATTTT. Translation gives CASSSTEFRKEGQPQHF.

This clonotype was seen a few times. The rearrangement links TRBV7-2 to TRBJ1-1; D unresolved. The CDR3 spans 13 residues. In germline, CDR1 is SGHTA, CDR2 FQGNSA. V lost 8 bases and J 1 base, leaving 11 bases between the germline ends. This chain's CDR3 is CASRALGNTEAFF. Here the CDR3 DNA reads TGTGCCAGCCGCGCCTTGGGGAACACTGAAGCTTTCTTT.

The CDR3 sequence: CASTRESGSYYNEQFF. CDR3 bases: TGTGCCAGCACTAGAGAGAGTGGGTCTTACTACAATGAGCAGTTCTTC. This chain joins TRBV6-1 and TRBJ2-1; D remains ambiguous. Per the germline V gene, CDR1 is MNHNS and CDR2 is SASEGT. The CDR3 is 16 amino acids. V lost 7 bases to trimming and J lost 3 bases, with 19 bases between them.

The chain carries TRBV11-2 and TRBJ2-3; TRBD2 matches 7 bases. The V segment lost 2 bases and the J segment 7 bases; nucleotides outside the gene matches: 18. CDR1 and CDR2 (germline): SGHAT, FQNNGV. The CDR3 runs to 18 residues. CDR3: CASSLYKGSRGEFYTQYF. The CDR3 nucleotides read TGTGCCAGCAGCTTATATAAAGGGTCCCGGGGGGAGTTTTATACGCAGTATTTT.

The chain combines TRBV6-6 with TRBJ2-2; no reliable D call. The CDR3 is 12 residues long. CDR1 and CDR2 from the germline V gene are MNHNY and SVGAGI (reference sequence). V lost 2 bases and J lost 11, with 9 bases in between. The CDR3 region is CASSYRALELFF. The CDR3, as DNA: TGTGCCAGCAGTTACAGGGCACTTGAGCTGTTTTTT.

This clonotype appeared many times. The J gene is TRBJ1-2, the V gene TRBV29-1, with D uncertain. The CDR3 runs 14 residues. V was shortened by 1 base and J by 2 bases, with 11 bases between the two germline ends. The V gene's germline CDR1 is SQVTM and CDR2 ANQGSEA. CDR3 protein: CSVEAGVMNYGYTF. The CDR3 nucleotides are TGCAGCGTTGAAGCAGGAGTAATGAACTATGGCTACACCTTC.

This clonotype was observed a few times. The chain joins TRBV30 to TRBJ1-1; TRBD1 matches 7 bases. This CDR3 is 11 amino acids long. J was trimmed by 7 bases and V by 5 bases; bases with no gene match: 4. CDR1 and CDR2 from the germline V gene are GTSNPN and SVGIG (reference sequence). In DNA, the CDR3 is TGTGCCTGGGCAGGGGGTTATGAAGCTTTCTTT. Protein product: CAWAGGYEAFF.

The rearrangement uses TRBV29-1 and TRBJ2-5, with 8 bases identical to TRBD1. CDR3 length equals 14 residues. V trimming: 8 bases; J trimming: 5 bases; junction bases outside the gene matches: 13. The germline V gene has CDR1 SQVTM and CDR2 ANQGSEA. This CDR3 is CSLTPRGLGETQYF. The DNA of the CDR3 is TGCAGCCTGACCCCCAGGGGGCTAGGGGAGACCCAGTACTTC. Drawing the rest from reference TRBV29-1 and TRBJ2-5, the complete variable domain is SAVISQKPSRDICQRGTSLTIQCQVDSQVTMMFWYRQQPGQSLTLIATANQGSEATYESGFVIDKFPISRPNLTFSTLTVSNMSPEDSSIYLCSLTPRGLGETQYFGPGTRLLVL.

The sample holds a few counts of this clonotype. The chain recombines TRBV4-2 with TRBJ1-4; 8 nucleotides align to TRBD1. J lost 7 bases, V lost 0 bases, and 1 base had no gene match. Germline assignment: CDR1 LGHNA and CDR2 YNFKEQ. The CDR3 length is 14 residues. Here the CDR3 reads CASSQDRGREKLFF. As DNA, the CDR3 is TGTGCCAGCAGCCAAGACAGGGGGCGTGAAAAACTGTTTTTT.

This clonotype was counted many times. The V gene is TRBV12-3 or TRBV12-4, the J gene TRBJ1-1; tentative D call: TRBD1 (5 bases). V gave up 9 bases and J gave up 4 bases, with 27 bases separating them. This CDR3 comprises 17 residues. For the CDR3, the DNA is TGTGCCAGTGCTTCCGGGACGTGGTTTCAACAAAGCACTGAAGCTTTCTTT. Protein: CASASGTWFQQSTEAFF.

A word on this clonotype: At one boundary the junction diverges from the germline segment, which might be a read error. DNA of the CDR3: TGTGCCAGCAGCCATGGGGGGTTCTACGATCAGTACTTC. Protein product: CASSHGGFYDQYF. The chain combines TRBV2 with TRBJ2-7; a weak D match, TRBD2 (6 bases). Germline assignment: CDR1 SNHLY and CDR2 FYNNEI. There are 13 residues in the CDR3.

This clonotype occurred many times. The J gene is TRBJ1-5, the V gene TRBV4-3, with D maybe TRBD1 (5 bases). The CDR3 runs to 15 residues. The germline gives CDR1 LGHNA, CDR2 YSLEER. V was trimmed by 0 bases and J by 5 bases, leaving 11 bases between them. The CDR3 sequence: CASSQDIGGYQPQHF. The DNA for the CDR3 is TGCGCCAGCAGCCAAGATATTGGGGGGTATCAGCCCCAGCATTTT.

V usage is TRBV7-3 and J usage is TRBJ2-1, with 10 bases aligning to TRBD2. Germline CDR1 is SGHTA and CDR2 is FQGTGA. V trimming: 5 bases; J trimming: 0 bases; junction bases outside the gene matches: 13. This CDR3 has 19 amino acids. CDR3 sequence reads: CASSLISGGSRSSYNEQFF. CDR3 in DNA: TGTGCCAGCAGCCTTATTAGCGGGGGGTCCAGGAGCTCCTACAATGAGCAGTTCTTC.

This clonotype was seen many times. The chain recombines TRBV19 with TRBJ2-5; TRBD1 matches 9 bases. The CDR3 covers 14 residues. The V gene end was trimmed by 2 bases and the J gene end by 4 bases; junction bases not matched to a gene: 2. Germline CDR1 and CDR2: LNHDA and SQIVND (reference sequence). The CDR3 reads CASSITGGGETQYF. The CDR3 nucleotides are TGTGCCAGTAGTATAACAGGGGGCGGAGAGACCCAGTACTTC.

The rearrangement joins TRBV5-1 to TRBJ2-5, with D tentatively TRBD2 (5 bases). Trimming took off 8 bases at V and 1 base at J, with 18 bases between the two ends. CDR3 size: 15 residues. Germline loops: CDR1 SGHRS, CDR2 YFSETQ. CDR3 sequence (DNA): TGCGCCAGTCTAGCTGGGGATTATCTCCAAGAGACCCAGTACTTC. Its protein is CASLAGDYLQETQYF.

The rearrangement uses TRBV6-5 and TRBJ2-1; D is possibly TRBD1 (6 bases). The CDR3 is 16 residues long. The germline gives CDR1 MNHEY, CDR2 SVGAGI. Trimming removed 2 bases from V and 5 bases from J, with 16 bases in between. The CDR3 loop reads CASSYTGTRPNNEQFF. CDR3 nucleotides: TGTGCCAGCAGTTACACCGGGACAAGGCCGAACAATGAGCAGTTCTTC.

This clonotype has just a few counts. The chain joins TRBV7-8 to TRBJ2-2; unclear D gene. V was pared by 2 bases and J by 5 bases, with 9 bases between. Looked up from germline, CDR1 is SGHVS and CDR2 is FQNEAQ. The CDR3 consists of 14 residues. CDR3 residues: CASSLIGLTGELFF. DNA of the CDR3: TGTGCCAGCAGCTTAATTGGTCTGACCGGGGAGCTGTTTTTT.

In its sample, this clonotype was seen a few times. The rearrangement uses TRBV18 and TRBJ2-2; D is unresolved. Trimming cost V 5 bases and J 6 bases, with 19 bases left between them. The CDR3 runs to 16 residues. Germline loops: CDR1 KGHSH, CDR2 LQKENI. The CDR3, as DNA: TGTGCCAGCTCATTTACGTTCGGCGGAAGGGCCGGGGAGCTGTTTTTT. The encoded protein is CASSFTFGGRAGELFF. Together with reference TRBV18 and TRBJ2-2, the CDR3 gives the full variable domain: NAGVMQNPRHLVRRRGQEARLRCSPMKGHSHVYWYRQLPEEGLKFMVYLQKENIIDESGMPKERFSAEFPKEGPSILRIQQVVRGDSAAYFCASSFTFGGRAGELFFGEGSRLTVL.

The V gene is TRBV10-2, the J gene TRBJ2-3, with 8 bases lining up with TRBD2. This CDR3 spans 15 amino acids. With V trimmed by 0 bases and J by 5 bases, 4 bases remained unmatched. The germline V gene has CDR1 WSHSY and CDR2 SAAADI. The CDR3 here is CASSESSGGIDTQYF. CDR3 nucleotides: TGCGCCAGCAGTGAGTCGAGCGGGGGAATAGATACGCAGTATTTT.

In its sample, this clonotype was seen a few times. The chain has TRBV6-2 or TRBV6-3 and TRBJ2-2; D unresolved. This CDR3 contains 13 residues. Germline CDR1 is MNHEY and CDR2 is SVGEGT. The V end was cut by 0 bases, the J end by 7 bases, with 6 bases between. CDR3 sequence: CASSYSVGGELFF. In nucleotides, the CDR3 is TGTGCCAGCAGTTACTCAGTAGGCGGGGAGCTGTTTTTT.